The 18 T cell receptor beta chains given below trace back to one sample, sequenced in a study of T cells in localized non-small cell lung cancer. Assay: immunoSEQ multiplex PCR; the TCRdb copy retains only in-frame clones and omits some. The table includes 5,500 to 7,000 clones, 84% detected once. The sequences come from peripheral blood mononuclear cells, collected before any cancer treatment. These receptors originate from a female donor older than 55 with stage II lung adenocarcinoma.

In nucleotides, the CDR3 is TGTGCCAGCAGTGCAGGGAGCTCCTATAATTCACCCCTCCACTTT. Translated, it gives CASSAGSSYNSPLHF. The chain couples TRBV28 to TRBJ1-6; D is possibly TRBD1 (5 bases). This CDR3 comprises 15 residues. The germline V and J ends were trimmed by 5 bases and 0 bases, with 8 bases remaining between them. Germline CDR1 reads MDHEN; CDR2 reads SYDVKM.

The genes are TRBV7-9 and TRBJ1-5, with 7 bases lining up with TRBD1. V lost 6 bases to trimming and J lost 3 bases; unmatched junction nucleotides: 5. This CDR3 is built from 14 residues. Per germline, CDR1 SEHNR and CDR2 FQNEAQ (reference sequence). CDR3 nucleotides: TGTGCCAGCAGGTCGACAGGGTCCAATCAGCCCCAGCATTTT. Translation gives CASRSTGSNQPQHF.

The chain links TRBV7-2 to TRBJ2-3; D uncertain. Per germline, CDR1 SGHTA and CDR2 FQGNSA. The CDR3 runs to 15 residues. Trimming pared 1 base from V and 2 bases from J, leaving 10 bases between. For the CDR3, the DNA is TGTGCCAGCAGCTTAGAGGCTAGGAACACAGATACGCAGTATTTT. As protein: CASSLEARNTDTQYF. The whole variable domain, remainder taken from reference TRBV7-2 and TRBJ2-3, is GAGVSQSPSNKVTEKGKDVELRCDPISGHTALYWYRQSLGQGLEFLIYFQGNSAPDKSGLPSDRFSAERTGGSVSTLTIQRTQQEDSAVYLCASSLEARNTDTQYFGPGTRLTVL.

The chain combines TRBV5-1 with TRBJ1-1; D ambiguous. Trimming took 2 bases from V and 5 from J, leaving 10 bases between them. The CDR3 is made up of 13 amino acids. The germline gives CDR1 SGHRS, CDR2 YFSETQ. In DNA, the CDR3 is TGCGCCAGCAGCTTCGAGGGTACGACTGAAGCTTTCTTT. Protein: CASSFEGTTEAFF. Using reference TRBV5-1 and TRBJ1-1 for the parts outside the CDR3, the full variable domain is KAGVTQTPRYLIKTRGQQVTLSCSPISGHRSVSWYQQTPGQGLQFLFEYFSETQRNKGNFPGRFSGRQFSNSRSEMNVSTLELGDSALYLCASSFEGTTEAFFGQGTRLTVV.

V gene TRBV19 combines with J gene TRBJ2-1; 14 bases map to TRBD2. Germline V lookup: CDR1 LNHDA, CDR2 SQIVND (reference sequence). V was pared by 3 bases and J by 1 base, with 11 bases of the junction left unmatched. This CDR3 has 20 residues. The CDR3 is CASSINPGTSGRRSYNEQFF. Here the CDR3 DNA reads TGTGCCAGTAGTATTAATCCCGGGACTAGCGGGAGAAGGTCCTACAATGAGCAGTTCTTC.

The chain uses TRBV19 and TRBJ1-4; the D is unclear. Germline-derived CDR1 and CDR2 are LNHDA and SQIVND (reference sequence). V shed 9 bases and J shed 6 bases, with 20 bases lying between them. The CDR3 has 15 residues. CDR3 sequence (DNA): TGTGCCAGCACAAAGCGGTGGGCGGTCGATGAAAAACTGTTTTTT. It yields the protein CASTKRWAVDEKLFF.

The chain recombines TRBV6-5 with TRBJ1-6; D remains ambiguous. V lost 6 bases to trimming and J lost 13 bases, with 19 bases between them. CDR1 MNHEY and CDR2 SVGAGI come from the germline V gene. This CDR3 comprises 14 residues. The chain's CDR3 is CASSPGPGPVPLHF. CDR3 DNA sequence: TGTGCCAGCAGCCCTGGGCCGGGTCCTGTGCCCCTCCACTTT.

The CDR3, as DNA: TGCGCCAGCAAATTACGGGAGAACACTGAAGCTTTCTTT. It codes for CASKLRENTEAFF. J is TRBJ1-1 and V is TRBV10-1, with D hard to call. With 7 bases removed from V and 1 base from J, the gap between germline ends came to 10 bases. Germline lookup yields CDR1 WNHNN and CDR2 SYGVQD (reference sequence). CDR3 length: 13 residues.

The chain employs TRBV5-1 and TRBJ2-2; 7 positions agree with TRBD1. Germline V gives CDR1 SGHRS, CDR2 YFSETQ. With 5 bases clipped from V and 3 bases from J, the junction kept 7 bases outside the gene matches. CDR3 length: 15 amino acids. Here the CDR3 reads CASRSGRGYTGELFF. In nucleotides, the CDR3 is TGCGCCAGCAGATCCGGCAGGGGGTACACCGGGGAGCTGTTTTTT. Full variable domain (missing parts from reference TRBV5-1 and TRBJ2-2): KAGVTQTPRYLIKTRGQQVTLSCSPISGHRSVSWYQQTPGQGLQFLFEYFSETQRNKGNFPGRFSGRQFSNSRSEMNVSTLELGDSALYLCASRSGRGYTGELFFGEGSRLTVL.

CDR3 sequence reads: CASSQVELAGDTQYF. The CDR3 DNA is TGTGCCAGCAGCCAAGTGGAACTAGCGGGAGATACGCAGTATTTT. V usage is TRBV4-2 and J usage is TRBJ2-3; 9 positions agree with TRBD2. CDR3 size: 15 residues. V was clipped by 1 base and J by 5 bases; unmatched bases: 4. Germline V lookup: CDR1 LGHNA, CDR2 YNFKEQ.

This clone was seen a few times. The CDR3 loop reads CASLSLRGANTEAFF. CDR3 nucleotide sequence: TGTGCCAGCCTGAGTTTGCGGGGGGCGAACACTGAAGCTTTCTTT. The chain is built from TRBV11-2 and TRBJ1-1; TRBD1 is a possible D gene (6 bases). Deletions cut 8 bases from V and 1 base from J, with 17 bases between. The CDR3 is made up of 15 amino acids. Germline CDR1 SGHAT, CDR2 FQNNGV. Looking up the rest from reference TRBV11-2 and TRBJ1-1 gives the full variable domain: EAGVAQSPRYKIIEKRQSVAFWCNPISGHATLYWYQQILGQGPKLLIQFQNNGVVDDSQLPKDRFSAERLKGVDSTLKIQPAKLEDSAVYLCASLSLRGANTEAFFGQGTRLTVV.

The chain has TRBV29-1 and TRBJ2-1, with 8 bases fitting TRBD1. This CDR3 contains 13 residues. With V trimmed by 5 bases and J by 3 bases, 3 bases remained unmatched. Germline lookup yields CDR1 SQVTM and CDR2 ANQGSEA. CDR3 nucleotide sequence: TGCAGCGTTCAACAGGGGGTCTACAATGAGCAGTTCTTC. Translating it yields CSVQQGVYNEQFF.

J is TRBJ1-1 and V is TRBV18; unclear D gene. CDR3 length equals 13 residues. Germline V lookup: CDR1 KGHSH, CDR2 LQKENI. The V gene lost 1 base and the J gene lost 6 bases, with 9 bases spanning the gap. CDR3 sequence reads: CASSPQPPAEAFF. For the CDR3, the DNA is TGTGCCAGCTCACCACAACCGCCCGCTGAAGCTTTCTTT. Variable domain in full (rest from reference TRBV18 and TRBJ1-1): NAGVMQNPRHLVRRRGQEARLRCSPMKGHSHVYWYRQLPEEGLKFMVYLQKENIIDESGMPKERFSAEFPKEGPSILRIQQVVRGDSAAYFCASSPQPPAEAFFGQGTRLTVV.

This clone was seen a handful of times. Here the CDR3 reads CASSVRRNTEAFF. The CDR3 bases are TGTGCCAGCAGCGTCCGGCGGAACACTGAAGCTTTCTTT. This chain uses TRBV4-2 with TRBJ1-1; D call uncertain. This CDR3 region has 13 residues. Germline V gene data show CDR1 as LGHNA and CDR2 as YNFKEQ. V lost 5 bases to trimming and J lost 1 base, with 8 bases between them.

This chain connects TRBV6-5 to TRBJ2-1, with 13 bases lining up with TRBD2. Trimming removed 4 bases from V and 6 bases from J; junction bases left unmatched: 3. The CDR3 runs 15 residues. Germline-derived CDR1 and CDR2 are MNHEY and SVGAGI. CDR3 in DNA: TGTGCCAGCAGTTTTACTAGCGGGGGGGCCAATGAGCAGTTCTTC. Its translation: CASSFTSGGANEQFF.

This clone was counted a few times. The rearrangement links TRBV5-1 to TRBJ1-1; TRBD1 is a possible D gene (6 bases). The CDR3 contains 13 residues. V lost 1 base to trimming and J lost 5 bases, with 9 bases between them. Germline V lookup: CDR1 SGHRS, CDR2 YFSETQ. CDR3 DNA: TGCGCCAGCAGCTTGTCAGGGGTGACTGAAGCTTTCTTT. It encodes CASSLSGVTEAFF.

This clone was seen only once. CDR3 sequence (DNA): TGCGCCAGCAGCCCCAGGACTAGCGGGGTCACAGATACGCAGTATTTT. This gives the protein CASSPRTSGVTDTQYF. The V call is TRBV5-1, the J call TRBJ2-3; the match to TRBD2 covers 12 bases. Germline CDR1 SGHRS, CDR2 YFSETQ. The J segment lost 2 bases and the V segment lost 4 bases, leaving 5 bases of the junction unmatched. The CDR3 runs 16 residues. Full variable domain (rest looked up from reference TRBV5-1 and TRBJ2-3): KAGVTQTPRYLIKTRGQQVTLSCSPISGHRSVSWYQQTPGQGLQFLFEYFSETQRNKGNFPGRFSGRQFSNSRSEMNVSTLELGDSALYLCASSPRTSGVTDTQYFGPGTRLTVL.

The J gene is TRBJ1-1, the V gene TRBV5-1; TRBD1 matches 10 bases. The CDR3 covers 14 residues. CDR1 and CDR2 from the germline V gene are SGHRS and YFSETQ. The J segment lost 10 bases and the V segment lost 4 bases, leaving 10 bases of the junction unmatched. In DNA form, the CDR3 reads TGCGCCAGCAGCCCCGGGACAGGGGAGATAGGAGCTTTCTTT. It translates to CASSPGTGEIGAFF.